Following are 2 T cell receptor beta chains from one sample sequenced in a study of blood T cell repertoires in COVID-19. Produced via immunoSEQ multiplex PCR; TCRdb's table is partial and in-frame only. The sample records over 55,000 clones, around nine tenths being singletons. The sample comprised peripheral blood. The source is a woman of 80 years or more with acute or convalescent COVID-19.

The CDR3 region is CASSPVAGGPNEQFF. CDR3 sequence (DNA): TGCGCCAGCAGCCCCGTAGCGGGGGGGCCCAATGAGCAGTTCTTC. This chain connects TRBV5-1 to TRBJ2-1; 11 bases align to TRBD2. Trimming cost V 4 bases and J 6 bases; bases outside gene matches: 6. The CDR3 loop spans 15 amino acids. Looked up from germline, CDR1 is SGHRS and CDR2 is YFSETQ. Full variable domain (remainder filled in from reference TRBV5-1 and TRBJ2-1): KAGVTQTPRYLIKTRGQQVTLSCSPISGHRSVSWYQQTPGQGLQFLFEYFSETQRNKGNFPGRFSGRQFSNSRSEMNVSTLELGDSALYLCASSPVAGGPNEQFFGPGTRLTVL.

The rearrangement uses TRBV18 and TRBJ1-2, with 7 nucleotides matching TRBD1. The CDR3 length is 15 residues. Germline V gives CDR1 KGHSH, CDR2 LQKENI. Unmatched junction bases numbered 6, after V lost 3 bases and J lost 2 bases. The CDR3 DNA sequence: TGTGCCAGCTCACCTACAGGGGTGTCAAACTATGGCTACACCTTC. Amino acid sequence: CASSPTGVSNYGYTF. The full variable domain, in which reference TRBV18 and TRBJ1-2 provide the parts outside the CDR3, is NAGVMQNPRHLVRRRGQEARLRCSPMKGHSHVYWYRQLPEEGLKFMVYLQKENIIDESGMPKERFSAEFPKEGPSILRIQQVVRGDSAAYFCASSPTGVSNYGYTFGSGTRLTVV.